Detailed here is one T cell receptor (beta chain). This CDR3 contains 15 residues. V trimming: 4 bases; J trimming: 5 bases; junction bases outside the gene matches: 2. Germline-derived CDR1 and CDR2 are SGDLS and YYNGEE. Clones were read by immunoSEQ multiplex PCR, and TCRdb kept only the in-frame ones, dropping some. This sample yields tens of thousands of clones, of which around nine tenths are seen a single time; around 0.7% belongs to the top ten. The data belong to a study of T cell changes during pregnancy in multiple sclerosis. This chain links TRBV9 with TRBJ2-5; 16 nucleotides align to TRBD2. The clonotype was recovered from a female donor in good health, enrolled as a control in a pregnancy study. The specimen comprised CD4+ T cells from peripheral blood mononuclear cells, sampled in the second trimester of pregnancy. CDR3 loop: CASSSGLAGGETQYF. In DNA form, the CDR3 reads TGTGCCAGCAGCTCGGGACTAGCGGGGGGGGAGACCCAGTACTTC.